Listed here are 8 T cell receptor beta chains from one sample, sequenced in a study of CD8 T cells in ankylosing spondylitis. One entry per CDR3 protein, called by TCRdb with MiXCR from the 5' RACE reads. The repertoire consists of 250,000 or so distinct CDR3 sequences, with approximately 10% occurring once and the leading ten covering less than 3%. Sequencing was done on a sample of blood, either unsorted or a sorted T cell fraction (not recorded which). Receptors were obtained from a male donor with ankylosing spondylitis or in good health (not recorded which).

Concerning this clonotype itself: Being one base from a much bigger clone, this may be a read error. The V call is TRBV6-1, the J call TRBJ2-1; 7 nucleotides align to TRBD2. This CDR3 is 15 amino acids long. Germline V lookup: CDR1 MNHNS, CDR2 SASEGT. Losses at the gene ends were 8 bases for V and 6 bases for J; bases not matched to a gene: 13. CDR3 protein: CASRGRAALLNEQFF. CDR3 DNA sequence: TGTGCCAGCCGGGGGAGGGCAGCCCTTCTCAATGAGCAGTTCTTC.

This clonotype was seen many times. The CDR3 region is CASSPRLTAETQYF. CDR3 in DNA: TGTGCCAGCAGCCCCCGTTTGACGGCCGAGACCCAGTACTTC. The gene calls are TRBV9 and TRBJ2-5; D is unclear. The length of the CDR3 is 14 residues. Trimming cost V 4 bases and J 5 bases, with 15 bases left between them. Germline CDR1 reads SGDLS; CDR2 reads YYNGEE.

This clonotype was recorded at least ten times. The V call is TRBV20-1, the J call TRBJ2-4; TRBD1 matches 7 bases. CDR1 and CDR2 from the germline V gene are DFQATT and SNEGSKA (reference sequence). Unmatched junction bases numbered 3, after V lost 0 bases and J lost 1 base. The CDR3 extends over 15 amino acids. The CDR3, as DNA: TGCAGTGCTAGAGAGGGCAGGGGGGCCAAAAACATTCAGTACTTC. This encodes CSAREGRGAKNIQYF.

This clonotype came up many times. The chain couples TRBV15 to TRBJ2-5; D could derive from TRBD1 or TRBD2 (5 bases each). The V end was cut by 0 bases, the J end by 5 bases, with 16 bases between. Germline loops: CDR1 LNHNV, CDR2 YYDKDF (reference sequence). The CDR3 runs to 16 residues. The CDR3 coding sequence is TGTGCCACCAGCAGAGAGGGACCTTCTGTTGGGGAGACCCAGTACTTC. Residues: CATSREGPSVGETQYF. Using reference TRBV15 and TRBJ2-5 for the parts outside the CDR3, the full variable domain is DAMVIQNPRYQVTQFGKPVTLSCSQTLNHNVMYWYQQKSSQAPKLLFHYYDKDFNNEADTPDNFQSRRPNTSFCFLDIRSPGLGDTAMYLCATSREGPSVGETQYFGPGTRLLVL.

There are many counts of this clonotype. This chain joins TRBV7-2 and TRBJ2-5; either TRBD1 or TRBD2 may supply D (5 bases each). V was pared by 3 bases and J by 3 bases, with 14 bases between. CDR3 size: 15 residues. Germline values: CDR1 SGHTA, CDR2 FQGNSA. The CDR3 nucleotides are TGTGCCAGCAGCTTGTCAGGGACGGCGGAAGAGACCCAGTACTTC. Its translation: CASSLSGTAEETQYF.

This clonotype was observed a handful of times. DNA of the CDR3: TGTGCCAGCAGCCTTATACGGGGCCCTCCCTACAATGAGCAGTTCTTC. Translation gives CASSLIRGPPYNEQFF. The gene calls are TRBV7-9 and TRBJ2-1; D may match TRBD1 or TRBD2 (5 bases each). Trimming shortened V by 5 bases and J by 2 bases, and 16 bases separated the two germline ends. CDR3 length: 16 residues. Germline V gives CDR1 SEHNR, CDR2 FQNEAQ (reference sequence).

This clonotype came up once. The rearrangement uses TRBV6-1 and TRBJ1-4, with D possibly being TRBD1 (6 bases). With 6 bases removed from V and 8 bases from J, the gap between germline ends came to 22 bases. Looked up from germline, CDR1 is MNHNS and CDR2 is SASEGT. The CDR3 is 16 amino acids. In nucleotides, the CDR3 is TGTGCCAGCAGCCCTAGAGGGGGAGGGCTGAGAGAAAAACTGTTTTTT. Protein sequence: CASSPRGGGLREKLFF.

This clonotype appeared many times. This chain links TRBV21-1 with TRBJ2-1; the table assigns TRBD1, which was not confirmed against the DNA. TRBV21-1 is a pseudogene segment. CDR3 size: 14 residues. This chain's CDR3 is CASSKGGSYNEQFF. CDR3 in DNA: TGTGCCAGCAGCAAGGGGGGGTCCTACAATGAGCAGTTCTTC.